One sample yielded the 20 T cell receptor beta chains listed below, sequenced in a study of cytomegalovirus exposure and HLA in healthy donors. The primer mix had 60 Vbeta and 13 Jbeta primers. Some clones are missing from TCRdb's copy, which holds only in-frame ones; the method was immunoSEQ multiplex PCR. Of around 110,000 clones listed, approximately 71% are singletons. Sequenced sample: PBMCs. These TCRs come from a man in his forties or fifties in good health and CMV-seronegative.

J is TRBJ2-7 and V is TRBV12-5, with 12 bases aligning to TRBD1. Germline CDR1 is LGHNT and CDR2 is FRNRAP. The junction had 3 bases not matched to a gene; V was cut back by 4 bases and J by 2 bases. The CDR3 covers 15 residues. The chain's CDR3 is CASGSGQGAAYEQYF. CDR3 DNA: TGTGCTAGTGGTTCGGGACAGGGGGCGGCCTACGAGCAGTACTTC.

The chain employs TRBV6-5 and TRBJ1-1, with D possibly TRBD1 on 6 matching bases. Germline V gene lookup returns CDR1 MNHEY and CDR2 SVGAGI. V lost 0 bases and J lost 4, with 15 bases in between. The CDR3 runs to 16 residues. The CDR3 DNA follows: TGTGCCAGCAGTTACTCGAGGGGGGGCCGGGGCACTGAAGCTTTCTTT. This gives the protein CASSYSRGGRGTEAFF.

The J gene is TRBJ2-7, the V gene TRBV5-4; D is perhaps TRBD2 (5 bases). Trimming removed 3 bases at V and 0 bases at J, with 16 bases between. The CDR3 spans 16 residues. The V gene's germline CDR1 is SGHNT and CDR2 YYREEE (reference sequence). The CDR3 is CASSSGGLRSSYEQYF. The CDR3 nucleotides read TGTGCCAGCAGCTCGGGCGGACTGCGGAGCTCCTACGAGCAGTACTTC.

The chain joins TRBV6-1 to TRBJ2-5; 10 positions agree with TRBD2. CDR3 length: 15 amino acids. Losses at the gene ends were 4 bases for V and 6 bases for J; bases not matched to a gene: 8. CDR1 is MNHNS and CDR2 is SASEGT in the germline V gene. The CDR3 sequence: CASSVEAGGTKTQYF. CDR3 in DNA: TGTGCCAGCAGTGTCGAAGCGGGGGGGACGAAGACCCAGTACTTC.

The chain recombines TRBV14 with TRBJ2-1, with 11 bases fitting TRBD1. V shed 4 bases, J shed 3 bases, and the junction held 5 bases outside the gene matches. The CDR3 loop spans 16 amino acids. Germline CDR1 is SGHDN and CDR2 is FVKESK. CDR3 coding DNA: TGTGCCAGCAGCCGGGGACAGGGGGGTGGCTACAATGAGCAGTTCTTC. It translates to CASSRGQGGGYNEQFF.

This clone was seen a single time. The chain combines TRBV19 with TRBJ2-5, with a possible D match to TRBD1 (5 bases). This CDR3 comprises 13 residues. From germline, CDR1 is LNHDA and CDR2 SQIVND (reference sequence). V was cut by 1 base and J by 5 bases, with 8 bases left in between. The CDR3 sequence: CASSIGGRETQYF. The CDR3 nucleotides are TGTGCCAGTAGTATAGGGGGCAGGGAGACCCAGTACTTC.

CDR3 residues: CASSRSGTSGGDEQFF. The CDR3 nucleotides read TGTGCCAGCAGCCGTTCCGGGACTAGCGGTGGGGATGAGCAGTTCTTC. The chain combines TRBV4-2 with TRBJ2-1; 11 bases line up with TRBD2. The CDR3 contains 16 residues. CDR1 and CDR2 (germline): LGHNA, YNFKEQ. V lost 4 bases and J lost 8; bases outside the gene matches: 10.

This clone was seen more than once but under ten times. This rearrangement joins TRBV7-9 to TRBJ2-7, with D perhaps matching TRBD2 (6 bases). Germline CDR1 and CDR2: SEHNR and FQNEAQ (reference sequence). This CDR3 contains 14 residues. V dropped 4 bases and J dropped 0 bases, with 10 bases sitting between them. The CDR3 coding sequence is TGTGCCAGCAGCTACGGAGGGATCTCCTACGAGCAGTACTTC. Amino acids: CASSYGGISYEQYF.

This chain links TRBV5-1 with TRBJ1-4, with D possibly TRBD1 on 5 matching bases. V lost 3 bases and J lost 6, with 12 bases in between. The germline CDR1 and CDR2 sequences are SGHRS and YFSETQ. The CDR3 has 14 residues. The CDR3 spells CASSSDGGDEKLFF. CDR3 DNA sequence: TGCGCCAGCAGCTCAGACGGGGGAGATGAAAAACTGTTTTTT. The variable domain in full, completed from reference TRBV5-1 and TRBJ1-4, reads KAGVTQTPRYLIKTRGQQVTLSCSPISGHRSVSWYQQTPGQGLQFLFEYFSETQRNKGNFPGRFSGRQFSNSRSEMNVSTLELGDSALYLCASSSDGGDEKLFFGSGTQLSVL.

This sequence joins TRBV5-1 and TRBJ2-6; 8 bases line up with TRBD2. From germline, CDR1 is SGHRS and CDR2 YFSETQ. This CDR3 has 16 amino acids. Trimming at V came to 9 bases and at J to 0 bases, leaving 8 bases not matched to a gene. CDR3 residues: CATFSGANSGANVLTF. For the CDR3, the DNA is TGCGCCACCTTTAGCGGGGCGAACTCTGGGGCCAACGTCCTGACTTTC.

The rearrangement links TRBV19 to TRBJ1-2; weak D call: TRBD1 (5 bases). Germline V CDR1 and CDR2: LNHDA, SQIVND (reference sequence). The germline V and J ends were trimmed by 0 bases and 0 bases, with 14 bases remaining between them. CDR3 length: 17 amino acids. The CDR3 reads CASSIDLGQPPNYGYTF. In DNA form, the CDR3 reads TGTGCCAGTAGTATAGATCTCGGACAACCTCCTAACTATGGCTACACCTTC.

In this sample, this clone turned up once. The chain recombines TRBV10-3 with TRBJ1-6, with TRBD1 matching 8 bases. V lost 4 bases, J lost 7 bases, and 6 bases stayed unmatched. This CDR3 is built from 15 residues. Germline V CDR1 and CDR2: ENHRY, SYGVKD. CDR3 DNA: TGTGCCATCAGTGGGCAACAGGGGGGAAATTCACCCCTCCACTTT. Translating gives CAISGQQGGNSPLHF.

This chain uses TRBV5-1 with TRBJ2-3; TRBD2 agrees at 8 bases. Germline trimming cut 0 bases from V and 2 bases from J; bases unmatched to any gene: 5. Germline V gene sequence: CDR1 SGHRS, CDR2 YFSETQ. CDR3 length equals 16 residues. The CDR3 sequence: CASSLERGTTTDTQYF. The CDR3 DNA follows: TGCGCCAGCAGCTTGGAGCGGGGGACGACCACAGATACGCAGTATTTT.

The chain combines TRBV29-1 with TRBJ2-5, with D unclear. Trimming left V 1 base short and J 7 bases short, with 16 bases between. Germline loops: CDR1 SQVTM, CDR2 ANQGSEA. The CDR3 contains 14 residues. As DNA, the CDR3 is TGCAGCGTTGAAGGAGAGGATAATAGGTGGACCCAGTACTTC. As protein: CSVEGEDNRWTQYF.

This chain joins TRBV5-1 and TRBJ2-1; 12 positions match TRBD2. The CDR3 length is 16 residues. V lost 0 bases, J lost 4 bases, and 2 bases stayed unmatched. Germline V CDR1 and CDR2: SGHRS, YFSETQ. The CDR3 here is CASSLGLAGEYNEQFF. DNA of the CDR3: TGCGCCAGCAGCTTGGGACTAGCGGGGGAGTACAATGAGCAGTTCTTC.

V is TRBV4-2 and J is TRBJ1-5; the match to TRBD1 covers 11 bases. The CDR3 consists of 18 residues. J gave up 2 bases and V 0 bases, and 6 bases lay outside the gene matches. CDR1 and CDR2 (germline): LGHNA, YNFKEQ. The CDR3 spells CASSQDRTGGRGNQPQHF. CDR3 in DNA: TGTGCCAGCAGCCAAGACCGGACAGGGGGCCGTGGCAATCAGCCCCAGCATTTT.

This sequence joins TRBV21-1 and TRBJ2-7; TRBD1 is the table's D call, not checked against the DNA. TRBV21-1 is deemed a pseudogene. The CDR3 extends over 13 amino acids. The CDR3 here is CASSRIRDHEQYF. Written as DNA, the CDR3 is TGTGCCAGCAGCAGAATCAGGGATCACGAGCAGTACTTC.

The chain combines TRBV5-1 with TRBJ2-7; D perhaps matches TRBD2 (6 bases). Trimming took off 0 bases at V and 3 bases at J, with 13 bases between the two ends. The CDR3 runs 15 residues. Germline CDR1 SGHRS, CDR2 YFSETQ. CDR3 residues: CASSLAGGEVYEQYF. In DNA form, the CDR3 reads TGCGCCAGCAGCTTGGCCGGAGGGGAGGTCTACGAGCAGTACTTC.

This clone was seen a few times. CDR3 DNA: TGTGCCAGTAGTATGGACAGGGAAGCCCCCTCTGGGGCCAACGTCCTGACTTTC. This translates into CASSMDREAPSGANVLTF. V and J are TRBV19 and TRBJ2-6; 8 bases line up with TRBD1. The length of the CDR3 is 18 residues. With V trimmed by 3 bases and J by 0 bases, 7 bases remained unmatched. Germline-derived CDR1 and CDR2 are LNHDA and SQIVND (reference sequence).

The rearrangement uses TRBV6-6 and TRBJ2-7, with 9 bases that match TRBD1. The CDR3 totals 16 residues. Germline assignment: CDR1 MNHNY and CDR2 SVGAGI (reference sequence). With 2 bases clipped from V and 3 bases from J, the junction kept 8 bases outside the gene matches. The CDR3 DNA is TGTGCCAGCAGTTACGACAGGGGGGGTCCCCTCTACGAGCAGTACTTC. Amino acids: CASSYDRGGPLYEQYF.